This passage covers 10 T cell receptor beta chains from one sample sequenced in a study of blood T cell repertoires in COVID-19. Sequenced by immunoSEQ multiplex PCR; TCRdb stores in-frame clones only, minus some. The sample has some 300,000 clones, around 87% seen once; the top ten hold about 2.5%. Specimen: peripheral blood. The source of these receptors is a man younger than 30 with active or convalescent COVID-19.

The rearrangement uses TRBV9 and TRBJ2-7; D possibly corresponds to TRBD1 (7 bases). The germline V gene encodes CDR1 SGDLS and CDR2 YYNGEE. The CDR3 is made up of 15 amino acids. V was pared by 0 bases and J by 1 base, with 11 bases between. The CDR3 here is CASSVDAGGSYEQYF. In DNA, the CDR3 is TGTGCCAGCAGCGTAGATGCAGGGGGGTCCTACGAGCAGTACTTC.

V gene TRBV5-1 combines with J gene TRBJ1-4; possible D gene TRBD1, 5 bases. This CDR3 spans 22 amino acids. Germline V lookup: CDR1 SGHRS, CDR2 YFSETQ. Trimming removed 4 bases at V and 5 bases at J, with 36 bases between. The CDR3 spells CASSPWYRGTEVNERLNEKLFF. In nucleotides, the CDR3 is TGCGCCAGCAGCCCTTGGTACCGCGGGACGGAAGTAAACGAACGCCTAAATGAAAAACTGTTTTTT.

The chain employs TRBV5-1 and TRBJ1-5; D unresolved. CDR3 length: 13 residues. The V and J ends lost 0 bases and 6 bases respectively, with 7 bases between them. Germline CDR1 and CDR2: SGHRS and YFSETQ. In DNA form, the CDR3 reads TGCGCCAGCAGCTTGGACGGAGCTCAGCCCCAGCATTTT. Translation gives CASSLDGAQPQHF.

The chain employs TRBV24-1 and TRBJ2-4, with 12 bases aligning to TRBD2. With V trimmed by 1 base and J by 0 bases, 6 bases remained unmatched. CDR3 length: 19 residues. Germline CDR1 and CDR2: KGHDR and SFDVKD. CDR3 coding DNA: TGTGCCACCAGTGATTTAAGGCTAGCGGGGGGGCTAGCCAAAAACATTCAGTACTTC. Its protein product is CATSDLRLAGGLAKNIQYF.

The CDR3 reads CASRQGGPSGANVLTF. In DNA, the CDR3 is TGTGCCAGCCGACAGGGAGGACCCTCTGGGGCCAACGTCCTGACTTTC. The chain is built from TRBV27 and TRBJ2-6; D perhaps matches TRBD1 (7 bases). Trimming pared 8 bases from V and 0 bases from J, leaving 14 bases between. The CDR3 covers 16 residues. The germline gives CDR1 MNHEY, CDR2 SMNVEV (reference sequence).

The chain carries TRBV7-9 and TRBJ1-4, with 8 bases aligning to TRBD1. The CDR3 runs 15 residues. Germline CDR1 is SEHNR and CDR2 is FQNEAQ (reference sequence). The V segment lost 4 bases and the J segment 12 bases; nucleotides outside the gene matches: 13. The CDR3 region is CASSWGTGPWEELFF. The CDR3 coding sequence is TGTGCCAGCAGCTGGGGGACAGGTCCTTGGGAAGAACTGTTTTTT.

The chain is built from TRBV28 and TRBJ1-2, with 8 bases that match TRBD1. CDR3 length: 14 residues. V dropped 5 bases and J dropped 2; count of bases not matched to a gene: 4. Germline V lookup: CDR1 MDHEN, CDR2 SYDVKM. This chain's CDR3 is CASSDRGLNYGYTF. CDR3 DNA: TGTGCCAGCAGTGACAGGGGCCTCAACTATGGCTACACCTTC.

V gene TRBV6-5 combines with J gene TRBJ1-1, with D perhaps TRBD1 (6 bases). From germline, CDR1 is MNHEY and CDR2 SVGAGI. The V and J ends lost 5 bases and 4 bases respectively, with 14 bases between them. The CDR3 has 14 residues. In DNA, the CDR3 is TGTGCCAGCAGTCCCGGGACATATAGCACTGAAGCTTTCTTT. Protein product: CASSPGTYSTEAFF.

V and J are TRBV19 and TRBJ2-2; D gene ambiguous. This CDR3 has 13 amino acids. V shed 8 bases and J shed 0 bases, with 7 bases lying between them. Germline V gene lookup returns CDR1 LNHDA and CDR2 SQIVND (reference sequence). In nucleotides, the CDR3 is TGTGCCAGTGGGCAGCCGAACACCGGGGAGCTGTTTTTT. Its protein product is CASGQPNTGELFF.

This sequence joins TRBV28 and TRBJ1-6, with D perhaps matching TRBD1 (6 bases). Trimming took 2 bases from V and 9 from J, leaving 11 bases between them. The germline CDR1 and CDR2 sequences are MDHEN and SYDVKM. This CDR3 comprises 14 residues. This CDR3 is CASSLAQGGSPLHF. DNA for the CDR3: TGTGCCAGCAGTTTAGCACAGGGTGGTTCACCCCTCCACTTT.